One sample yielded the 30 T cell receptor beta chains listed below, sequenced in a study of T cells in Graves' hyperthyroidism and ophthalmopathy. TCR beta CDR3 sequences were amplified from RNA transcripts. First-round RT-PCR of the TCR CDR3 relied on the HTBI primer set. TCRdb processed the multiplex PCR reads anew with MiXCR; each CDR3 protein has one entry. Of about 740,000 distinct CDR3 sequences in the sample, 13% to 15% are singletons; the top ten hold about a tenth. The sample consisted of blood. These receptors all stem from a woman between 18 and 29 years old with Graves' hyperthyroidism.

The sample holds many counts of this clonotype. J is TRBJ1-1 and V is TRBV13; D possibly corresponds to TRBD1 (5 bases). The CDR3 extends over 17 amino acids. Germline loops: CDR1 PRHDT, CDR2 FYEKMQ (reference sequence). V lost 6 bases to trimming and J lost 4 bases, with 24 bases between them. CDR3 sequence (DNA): TGTGCCAGCAGTCCACAAGGACAATGGTTTATCGGCACTGAAGCTTTCTTT. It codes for CASSPQGQWFIGTEAFF.

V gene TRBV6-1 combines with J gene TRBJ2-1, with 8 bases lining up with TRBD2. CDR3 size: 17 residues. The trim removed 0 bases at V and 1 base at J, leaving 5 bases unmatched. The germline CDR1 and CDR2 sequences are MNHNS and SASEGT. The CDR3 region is CASSEAMGLGSYNEQFF. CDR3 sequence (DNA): TGTGCCAGCAGTGAAGCGATGGGACTAGGTTCCTACAATGAGCAGTTCTTC.

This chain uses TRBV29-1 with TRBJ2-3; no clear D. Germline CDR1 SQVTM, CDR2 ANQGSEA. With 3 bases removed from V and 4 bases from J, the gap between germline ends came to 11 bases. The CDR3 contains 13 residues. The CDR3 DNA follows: TGCAGCGTTGAGGTGGGTTCTGCAGATACGCAGTATTTT. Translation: CSVEVGSADTQYF.

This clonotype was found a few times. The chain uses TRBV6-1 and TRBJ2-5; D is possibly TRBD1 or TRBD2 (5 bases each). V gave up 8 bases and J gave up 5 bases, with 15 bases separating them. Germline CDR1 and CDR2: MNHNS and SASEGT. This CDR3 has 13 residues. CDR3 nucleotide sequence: TGTGCCAGCCGAAACGAGGGGTGGGAGACCCAGTACTTC. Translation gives CASRNEGWETQYF.

The CDR3, as DNA: TGTGCCAGCAGCGACAGGGGAGGGGCCTATGGCTACACCTTC. It yields the protein CASSDRGGAYGYTF. The genes are TRBV5-4 and TRBJ1-2; 8 bases fit TRBD1. In germline, CDR1 is SGHNT, CDR2 YYREEE (reference sequence). The CDR3 runs to 14 residues. Trimming cost V 4 bases and J 4 bases; bases outside gene matches: 6.

CDR3 DNA: TGTGCCAGCAGCCACGACTCCTACCGTCCCGATGAGCAGTTCTTC. Its protein is CASSHDSYRPDEQFF. This chain links TRBV7-9 with TRBJ2-1, with D hard to call. This CDR3 has 15 amino acids. Germline loops: CDR1 SEHNR, CDR2 FQNEAQ (reference sequence). V lost 5 bases, J lost 8 bases, and 19 bases lay in between.

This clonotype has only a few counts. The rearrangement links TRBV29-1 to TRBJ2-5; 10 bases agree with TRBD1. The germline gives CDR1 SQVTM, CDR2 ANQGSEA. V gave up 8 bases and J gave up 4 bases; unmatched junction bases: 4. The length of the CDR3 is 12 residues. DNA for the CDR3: TGCAGCACCCGGACAGGGGGAGAGACCCAGTACTTC. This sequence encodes CSTRTGGETQYF. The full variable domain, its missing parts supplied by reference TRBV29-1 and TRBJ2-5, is SAVISQKPSRDICQRGTSLTIQCQVDSQVTMMFWYRQQPGQSLTLIATANQGSEATYESGFVIDKFPISRPNLTFSTLTVSNMSPEDSSIYLCSTRTGGETQYFGPGTRLLVL.

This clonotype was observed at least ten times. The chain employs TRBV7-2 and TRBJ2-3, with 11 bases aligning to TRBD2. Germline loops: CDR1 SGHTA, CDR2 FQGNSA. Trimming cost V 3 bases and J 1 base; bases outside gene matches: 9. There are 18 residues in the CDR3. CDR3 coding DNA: TGTGCCAGCAGCTTCCCCTTAGCGGGAGGGTTCGGCACAGATACGCAGTATTTT. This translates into CASSFPLAGGFGTDTQYF.

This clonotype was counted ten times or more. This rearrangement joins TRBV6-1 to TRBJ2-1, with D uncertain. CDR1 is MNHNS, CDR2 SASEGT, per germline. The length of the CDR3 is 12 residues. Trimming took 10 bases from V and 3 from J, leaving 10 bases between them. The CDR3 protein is CANGRGYNEQFF. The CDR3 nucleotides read TGTGCCAACGGCCGCGGCTACAATGAGCAGTTCTTC.

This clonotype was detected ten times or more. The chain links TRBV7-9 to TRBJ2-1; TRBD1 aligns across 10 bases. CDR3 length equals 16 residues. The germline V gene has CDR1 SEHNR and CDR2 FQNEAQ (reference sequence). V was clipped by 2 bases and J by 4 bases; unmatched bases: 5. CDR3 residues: CASSLPDRGRYNEQFF. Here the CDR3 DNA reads TGTGCCAGCAGCTTACCGGACAGGGGGAGATACAATGAGCAGTTCTTC.

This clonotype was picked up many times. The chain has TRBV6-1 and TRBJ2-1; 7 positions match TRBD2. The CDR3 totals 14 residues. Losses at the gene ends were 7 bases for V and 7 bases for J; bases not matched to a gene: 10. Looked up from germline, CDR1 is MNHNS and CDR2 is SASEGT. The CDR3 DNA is TGTGCCAGCACCAGAGAGGCTAGCGGAAATGAGCAGTTCTTC. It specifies CASTREASGNEQFF.

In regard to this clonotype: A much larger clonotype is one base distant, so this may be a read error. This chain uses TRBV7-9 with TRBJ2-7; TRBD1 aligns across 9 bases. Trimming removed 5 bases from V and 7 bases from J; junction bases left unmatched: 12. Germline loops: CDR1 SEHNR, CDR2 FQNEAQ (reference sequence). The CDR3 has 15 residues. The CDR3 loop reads CASSLTGTGWDEQYF. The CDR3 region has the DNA TGTGCCAGCAGCCTCACCGGGACAGGGTGGGATGAGCAGTACTTC. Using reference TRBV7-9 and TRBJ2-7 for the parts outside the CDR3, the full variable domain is DTGVSQNPRHKITKRGQNVTFRCDPISEHNRLYWYRQTLGQGPEFLTYFQNEAQLEKSRLLSDRFSAERPKGSFSTLEIQRTEQGDSAMYLCASSLTGTGWDEQYFGPGTRLTVT.

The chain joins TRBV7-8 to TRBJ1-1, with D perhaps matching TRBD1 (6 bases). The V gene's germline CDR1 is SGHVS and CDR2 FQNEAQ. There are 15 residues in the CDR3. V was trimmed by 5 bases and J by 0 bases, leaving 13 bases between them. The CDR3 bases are TGTGCCAGCAGCCAAACAGGGACATTGAACACTGAAGCTTTCTTT. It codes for CASSQTGTLNTEAFF.

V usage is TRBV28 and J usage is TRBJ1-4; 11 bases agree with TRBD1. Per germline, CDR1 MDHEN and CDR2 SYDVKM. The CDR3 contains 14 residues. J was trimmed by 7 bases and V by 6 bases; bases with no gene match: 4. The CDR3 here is CASRWDRGFEKLFF. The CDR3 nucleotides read TGTGCCAGCAGATGGGACAGGGGGTTTGAAAAACTGTTTTTT.

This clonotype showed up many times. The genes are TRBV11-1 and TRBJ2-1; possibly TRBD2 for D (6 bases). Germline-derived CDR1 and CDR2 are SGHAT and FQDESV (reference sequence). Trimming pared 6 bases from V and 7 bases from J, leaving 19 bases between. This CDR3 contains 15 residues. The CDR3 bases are TGTGCCAGCAGTCATGGAACGGGAGTCGAGAATGAGCAGTTCTTC. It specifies CASSHGTGVENEQFF. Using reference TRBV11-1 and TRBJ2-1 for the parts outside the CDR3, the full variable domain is EAEVAQSPRYKITEKSQAVAFWCDPISGHATLYWYRQILGQGPELLVQFQDESVVDDSQLPKDRFSAERLKGVDSTLKIQPAELGDSAMYLCASSHGTGVENEQFFGPGTRLTVL.

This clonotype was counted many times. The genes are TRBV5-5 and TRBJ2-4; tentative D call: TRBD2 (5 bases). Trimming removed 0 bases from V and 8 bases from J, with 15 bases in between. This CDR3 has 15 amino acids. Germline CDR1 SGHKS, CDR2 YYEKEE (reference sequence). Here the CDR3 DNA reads TGTGCCAGCAGCTTGGTCGGTCGAGGGAAAGACATTCAGTACTTC. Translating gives CASSLVGRGKDIQYF. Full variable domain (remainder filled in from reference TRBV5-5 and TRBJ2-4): DAGVTQSPTHLIKTRGQQVTLRCSPISGHKSVSWYQQVLGQGPQFIFQYYEKEERGRGNFPDRFSARQFPNYSSELNVNALLLGDSALYLCASSLVGRGKDIQYFGAGTRLSVL.

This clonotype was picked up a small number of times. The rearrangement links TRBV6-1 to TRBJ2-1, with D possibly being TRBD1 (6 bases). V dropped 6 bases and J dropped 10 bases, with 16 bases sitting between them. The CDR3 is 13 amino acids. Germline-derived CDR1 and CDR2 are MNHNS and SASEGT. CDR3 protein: CASRDAGVWEQFF. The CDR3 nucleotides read TGTGCCAGCAGGGACGCAGGGGTATGGGAGCAGTTCTTC.

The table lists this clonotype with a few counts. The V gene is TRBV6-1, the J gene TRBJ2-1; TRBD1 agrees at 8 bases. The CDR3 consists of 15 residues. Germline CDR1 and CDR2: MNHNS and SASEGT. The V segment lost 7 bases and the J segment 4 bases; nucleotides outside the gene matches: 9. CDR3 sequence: CASIPGQAMYNEQFF. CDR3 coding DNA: TGTGCCAGCATTCCGGGACAGGCCATGTACAATGAGCAGTTCTTC.

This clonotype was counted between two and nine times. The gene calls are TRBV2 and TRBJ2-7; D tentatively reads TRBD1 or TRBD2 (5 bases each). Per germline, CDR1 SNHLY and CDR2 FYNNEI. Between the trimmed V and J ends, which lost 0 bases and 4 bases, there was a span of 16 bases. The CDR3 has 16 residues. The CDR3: CASSEAPQGRRYEQYF. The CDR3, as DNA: TGTGCCAGCAGTGAAGCGCCTCAGGGACGGAGGTACGAGCAGTACTTC.

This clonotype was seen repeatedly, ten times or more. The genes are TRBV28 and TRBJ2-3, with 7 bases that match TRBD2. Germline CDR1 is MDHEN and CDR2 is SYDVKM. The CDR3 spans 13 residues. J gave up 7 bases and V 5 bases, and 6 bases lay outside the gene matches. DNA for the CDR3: TGTGCCAGCAGTACACCGGGACTACATACGCAGTATTTT. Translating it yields CASSTPGLHTQYF.

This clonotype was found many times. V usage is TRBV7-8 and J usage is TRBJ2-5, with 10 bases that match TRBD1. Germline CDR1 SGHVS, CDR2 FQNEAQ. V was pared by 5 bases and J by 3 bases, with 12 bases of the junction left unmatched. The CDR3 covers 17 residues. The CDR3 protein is CASSLPPWDRGKETQYF. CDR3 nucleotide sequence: TGTGCCAGCAGCCTCCCCCCTTGGGACAGGGGAAAAGAGACCCAGTACTTC.

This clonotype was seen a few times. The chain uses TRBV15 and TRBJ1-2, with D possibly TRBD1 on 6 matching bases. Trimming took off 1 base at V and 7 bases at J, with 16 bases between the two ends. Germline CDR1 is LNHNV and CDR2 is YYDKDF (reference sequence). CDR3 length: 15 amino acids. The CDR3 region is CATSRVQGGGVGYTF. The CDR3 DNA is TGTGCCACCAGCAGAGTACAGGGAGGTGGAGTTGGCTACACCTTC.

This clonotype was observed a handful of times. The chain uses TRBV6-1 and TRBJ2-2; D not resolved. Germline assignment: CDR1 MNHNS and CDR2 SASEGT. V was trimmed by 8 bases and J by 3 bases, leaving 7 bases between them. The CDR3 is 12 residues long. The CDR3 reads CASLTDTGELFF. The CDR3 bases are TGTGCCAGCTTAACGGACACCGGGGAGCTGTTTTTT.

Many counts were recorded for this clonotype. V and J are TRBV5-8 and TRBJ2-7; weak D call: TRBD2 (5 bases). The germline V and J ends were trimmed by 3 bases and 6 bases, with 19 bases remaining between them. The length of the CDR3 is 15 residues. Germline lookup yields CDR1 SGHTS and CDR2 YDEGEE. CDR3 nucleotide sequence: TGTGCCAGCAGCTGGGCTCGAGGGTCCAAGGGCGAGCAGTACTTC. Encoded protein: CASSWARGSKGEQYF.

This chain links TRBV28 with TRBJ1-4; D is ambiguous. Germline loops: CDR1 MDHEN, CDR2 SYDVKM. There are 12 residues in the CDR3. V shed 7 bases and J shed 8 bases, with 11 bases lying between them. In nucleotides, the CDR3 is TGTGCCAGCACAAGTGGAGGCGAAAAACTGTTTTTT. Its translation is CASTSGGEKLFF.

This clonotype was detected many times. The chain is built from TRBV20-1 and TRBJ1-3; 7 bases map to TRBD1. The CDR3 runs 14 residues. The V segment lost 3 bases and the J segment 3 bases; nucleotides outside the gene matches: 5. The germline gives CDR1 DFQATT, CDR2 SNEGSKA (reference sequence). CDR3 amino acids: CSARDAGGGNTIYF. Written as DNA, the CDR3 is TGCAGTGCTAGGGACGCAGGGGGTGGAAACACCATATATTTT.

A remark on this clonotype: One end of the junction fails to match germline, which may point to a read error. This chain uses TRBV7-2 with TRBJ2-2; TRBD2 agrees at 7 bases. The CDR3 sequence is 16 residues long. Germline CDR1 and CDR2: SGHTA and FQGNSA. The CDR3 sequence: CASSLGGSGNTGEPFF. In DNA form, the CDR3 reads TGTGCCAGCAGCTTAGGCGGGAGCGGTAACACCGGGGAGCCGTTTTTT.

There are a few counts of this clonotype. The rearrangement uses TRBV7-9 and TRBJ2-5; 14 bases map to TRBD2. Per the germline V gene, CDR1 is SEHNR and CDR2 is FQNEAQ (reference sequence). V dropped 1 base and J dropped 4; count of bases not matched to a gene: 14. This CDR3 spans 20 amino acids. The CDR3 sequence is CASSLVRKGLAGVGGETQYF. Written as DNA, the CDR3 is TGTGCCAGCAGCTTAGTCCGGAAGGGACTAGCGGGAGTAGGGGGAGAGACCCAGTACTTC. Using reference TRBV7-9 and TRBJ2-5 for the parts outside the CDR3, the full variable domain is DTGVSQNPRHKITKRGQNVTFRCDPISEHNRLYWYRQTLGQGPEFLTYFQNEAQLEKSRLLSDRFSAERPKGSFSTLEIQRTEQGDSAMYLCASSLVRKGLAGVGGETQYFGPGTRLLVL.

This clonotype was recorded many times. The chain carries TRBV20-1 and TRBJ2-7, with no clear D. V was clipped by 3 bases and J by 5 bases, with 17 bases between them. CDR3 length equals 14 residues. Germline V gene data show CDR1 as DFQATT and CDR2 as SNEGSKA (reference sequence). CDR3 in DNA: TGCAGTGCTAGTCGGCAGAACCGGTGGGACGAGCAGTACTTC. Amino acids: CSASRQNRWDEQYF.

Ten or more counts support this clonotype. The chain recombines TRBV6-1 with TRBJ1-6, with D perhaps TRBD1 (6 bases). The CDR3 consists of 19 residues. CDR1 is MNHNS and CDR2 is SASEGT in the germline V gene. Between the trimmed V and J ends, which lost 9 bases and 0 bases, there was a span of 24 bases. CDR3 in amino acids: CASIPGTPTVSSYNSPLHF. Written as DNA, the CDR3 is TGTGCCAGTATACCCGGGACACCAACCGTGAGCTCCTATAATTCACCCCTCCACTTT.